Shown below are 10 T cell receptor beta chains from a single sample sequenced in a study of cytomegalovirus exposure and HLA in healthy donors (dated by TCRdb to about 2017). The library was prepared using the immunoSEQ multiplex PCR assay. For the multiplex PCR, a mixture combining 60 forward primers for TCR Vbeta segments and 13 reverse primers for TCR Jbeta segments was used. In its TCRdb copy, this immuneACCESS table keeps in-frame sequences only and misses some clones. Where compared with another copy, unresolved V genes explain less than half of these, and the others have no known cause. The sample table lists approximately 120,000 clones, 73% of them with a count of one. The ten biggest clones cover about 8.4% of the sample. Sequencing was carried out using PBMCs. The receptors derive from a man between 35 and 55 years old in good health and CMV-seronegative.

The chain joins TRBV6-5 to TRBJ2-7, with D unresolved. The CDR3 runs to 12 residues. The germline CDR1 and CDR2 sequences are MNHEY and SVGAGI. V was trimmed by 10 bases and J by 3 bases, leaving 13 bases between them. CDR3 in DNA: TGTGCCATTCAGTCTCGATACTACGAGCAGTACTTC. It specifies CAIQSRYYEQYF.

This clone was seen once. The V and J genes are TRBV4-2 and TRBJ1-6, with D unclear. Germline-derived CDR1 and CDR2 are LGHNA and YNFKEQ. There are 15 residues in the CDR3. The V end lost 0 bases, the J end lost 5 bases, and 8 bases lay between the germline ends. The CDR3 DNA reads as TGTGCCAGCAGCCAAGAATGGAGAGATAATTCACCCCTCCACTTT. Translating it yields CASSQEWRDNSPLHF.

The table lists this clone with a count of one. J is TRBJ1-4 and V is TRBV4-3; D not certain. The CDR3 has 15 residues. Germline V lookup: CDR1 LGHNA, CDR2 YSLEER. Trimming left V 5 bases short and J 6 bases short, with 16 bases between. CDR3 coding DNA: TGCGCCAGCAGCTTTTCGACAACGAGGGATGAAAAACTGTTTTTT. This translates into CASSFSTTRDEKLFF.

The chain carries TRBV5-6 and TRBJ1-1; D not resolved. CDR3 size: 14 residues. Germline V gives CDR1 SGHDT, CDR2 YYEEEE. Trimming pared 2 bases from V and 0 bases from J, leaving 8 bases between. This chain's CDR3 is CASSFYGVNTEAFF. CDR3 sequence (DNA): TGTGCCAGCAGCTTCTACGGGGTGAACACTGAAGCTTTCTTT.

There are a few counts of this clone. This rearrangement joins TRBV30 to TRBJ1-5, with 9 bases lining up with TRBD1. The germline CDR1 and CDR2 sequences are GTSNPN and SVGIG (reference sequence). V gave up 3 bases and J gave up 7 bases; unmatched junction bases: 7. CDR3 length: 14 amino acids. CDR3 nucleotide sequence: TGTGCCTGGAGCGACGGGACAGGGAAACAGCCCCAGCATTTT. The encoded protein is CAWSDGTGKQPQHF.

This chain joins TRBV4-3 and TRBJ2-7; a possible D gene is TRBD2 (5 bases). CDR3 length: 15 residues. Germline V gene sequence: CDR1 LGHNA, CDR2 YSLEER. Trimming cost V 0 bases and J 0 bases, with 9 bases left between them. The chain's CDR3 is CASSQERGISYEQYF. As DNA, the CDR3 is TGCGCCAGCAGCCAAGAACGGGGAATCTCCTACGAGCAGTACTTC.

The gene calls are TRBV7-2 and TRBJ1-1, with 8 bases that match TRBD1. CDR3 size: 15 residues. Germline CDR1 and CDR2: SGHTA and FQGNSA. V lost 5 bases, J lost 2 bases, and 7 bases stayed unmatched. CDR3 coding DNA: TGTGCCAGCAGCCCAGGACAGGGTCGAAACACTGAAGCTTTCTTT. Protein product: CASSPGQGRNTEAFF.

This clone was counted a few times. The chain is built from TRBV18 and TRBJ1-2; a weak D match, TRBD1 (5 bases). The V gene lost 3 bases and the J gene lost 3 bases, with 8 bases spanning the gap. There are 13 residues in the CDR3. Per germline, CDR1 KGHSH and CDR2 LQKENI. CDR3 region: CASSPDSYYGYTF. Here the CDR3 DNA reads TGTGCCAGCTCACCCGACAGTTACTATGGCTACACCTTC. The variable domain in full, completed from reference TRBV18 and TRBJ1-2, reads NAGVMQNPRHLVRRRGQEARLRCSPMKGHSHVYWYRQLPEEGLKFMVYLQKENIIDESGMPKERFSAEFPKEGPSILRIQQVVRGDSAAYFCASSPDSYYGYTFGSGTRLTVV.

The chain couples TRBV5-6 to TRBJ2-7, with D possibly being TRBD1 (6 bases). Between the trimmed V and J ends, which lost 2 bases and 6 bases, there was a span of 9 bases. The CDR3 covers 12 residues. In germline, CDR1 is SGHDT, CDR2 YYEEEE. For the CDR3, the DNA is TGTGCCAGCAGCTTAGGGACACGCGAGCAGTACTTC. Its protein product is CASSLGTREQYF.

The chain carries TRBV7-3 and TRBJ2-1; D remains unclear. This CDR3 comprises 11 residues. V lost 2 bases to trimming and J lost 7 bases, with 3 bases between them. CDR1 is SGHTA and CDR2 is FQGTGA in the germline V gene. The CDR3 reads CASSLRNEQFF. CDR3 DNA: TGTGCCAGCAGCTTACGTAATGAGCAGTTCTTC.